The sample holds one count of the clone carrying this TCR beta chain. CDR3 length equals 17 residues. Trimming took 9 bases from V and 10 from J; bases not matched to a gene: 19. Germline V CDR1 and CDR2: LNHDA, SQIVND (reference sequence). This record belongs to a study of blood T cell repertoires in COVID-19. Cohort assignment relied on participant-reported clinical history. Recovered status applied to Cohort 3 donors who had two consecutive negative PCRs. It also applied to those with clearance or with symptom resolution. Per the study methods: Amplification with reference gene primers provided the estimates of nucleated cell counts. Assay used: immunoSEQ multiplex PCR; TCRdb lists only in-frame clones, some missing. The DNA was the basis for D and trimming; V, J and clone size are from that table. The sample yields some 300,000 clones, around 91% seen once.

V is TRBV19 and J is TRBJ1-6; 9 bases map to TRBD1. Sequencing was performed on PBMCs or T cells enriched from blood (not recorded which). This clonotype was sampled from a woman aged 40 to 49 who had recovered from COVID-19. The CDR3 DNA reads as TGTGCCAGCCGCCAGGGACAGGGCGTCCATTCTGACTCACCCCTCCACTTT. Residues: CASRQGQGVHSDSPLHF.